Each of the 24 T cell receptor beta chains below was sequenced from the same sample in a study of control samples from healthy donors and cancer patients. TCRdb keeps only in-frame clones here, not all; method: immunoSEQ multiplex PCR. The table lists 60,000 to 95,000 clones, about nine tenths of them singletons, with approximately 8.8% in the top ten. Sequenced material: PBMCs. These receptors were collected from a woman in her forties or fifties with colorectal cancer.

This sequence joins TRBV14 and TRBJ1-1; perhaps TRBD1 as D (5 bases). Trimming cost V 2 bases and J 0 bases, with 16 bases left between them. The CDR3 extends over 17 amino acids. The germline V gene has CDR1 SGHDN and CDR2 FVKESK. In DNA form, the CDR3 reads TGTGCCAGCAGCCAATTTAACTGGAGACAGCTGAACACTGAAGCTTTCTTT. Protein: CASSQFNWRQLNTEAFF. Looking up the rest from reference TRBV14 and TRBJ1-1 gives the full variable domain: EAGVTQFPSHSVIEKGQTVTLRCDPISGHDNLYWYRRVMGKEIKFLLHFVKESKQDESGMPNNRFLAERTGGTYSTLKVQPAELEDSGVYFCASSQFNWRQLNTEAFFGQGTRLTVV.

The chain carries TRBV5-5 and TRBJ1-6, with D perhaps matching TRBD1 (5 bases). The CDR3 length is 14 residues. Germline CDR1 reads SGHKS; CDR2 reads YYEKEE (reference sequence). Trimming removed 2 bases from V and 9 bases from J, with 12 bases in between. CDR3 amino acids: CASSLGTLGSPLHF. CDR3 DNA: TGTGCCAGCAGCTTAGGGACTCTGGGTTCACCCCTCCACTTT.

The chain links TRBV7-2 to TRBJ2-2, with 8 bases aligning to TRBD2. Trimming took 2 bases from V and 2 from J; bases not matched to a gene: 4. This CDR3 is 16 amino acids long. The germline V gene has CDR1 SGHTA and CDR2 FQGNSA. The DNA of the CDR3 is TGTGCCAGCAGCTTAAACGGGGGGGCCAACACCGGGGAGCTGTTTTTT. Translated: CASSLNGGANTGELFF.

The chain joins TRBV3-1 (or the pseudogene TRBV3-2) to TRBJ1-2; 9 bases line up with TRBD1. The CDR3 sequence is 14 residues long. The germline CDR1 and CDR2 sequences are LGHDT and YNNKEL (reference sequence). With V trimmed by 3 bases and J by 3 bases, 2 bases remained unmatched. CDR3 in DNA: TGTGCCAGCAGCCATTGGGACAGGGACTATGGCTACACCTTC. Translated: CASSHWDRDYGYTF.

The rearrangement links TRBV19 to TRBJ2-5, with no clear D. There are 14 residues in the CDR3. V was clipped by 6 bases and J by 2 bases, with 13 bases between them. Germline V gene data show CDR1 as LNHDA and CDR2 as SQIVND (reference sequence). CDR3 sequence: CASSQDPLQETQYF. In DNA form, the CDR3 reads TGTGCCAGTAGCCAAGACCCACTACAAGAGACCCAGTACTTC. Based on the CDR3 plus reference TRBV19 and TRBJ2-5, the full variable domain is DGGITQSPKYLFRKEGQNVTLSCEQNLNHDAMYWYRQDPGQGLRLIYYSQIVNDFQKGDIAEGYSVSREKKESFPLTVTSAQKNPTAFYLCASSQDPLQETQYFGPGTRLLVL.

This sequence joins TRBV2 and TRBJ2-3; 8 positions agree with TRBD2. This CDR3 region has 13 residues. Trimming at V came to 6 bases and at J to 1 base, leaving 0 bases not matched to a gene. In germline, CDR1 is SNHLY, CDR2 FYNNEI. The CDR3 DNA reads as TGTGCCAGCAGGACTAGCGGCACAGATACGCAGTATTTT. Translating gives CASRTSGTDTQYF.

The genes are TRBV12-3 or TRBV12-4 and TRBJ1-2; D ambiguous. Trimming took off 7 bases at V and 5 bases at J, with 8 bases between the two ends. The CDR3 runs 11 residues. The CDR3 sequence: CASTDLYGYTF. The CDR3 coding sequence is TGTGCCAGCACCGATTTATATGGCTACACCTTC.

V is TRBV7-2 and J is TRBJ2-1; 10 nucleotides match TRBD2. The CDR3 spans 17 residues. Germline-derived CDR1 and CDR2 are SGHTA and FQGNSA. With V trimmed by 4 bases and J by 5 bases, 11 bases remained unmatched. This chain's CDR3 is CASSSMALAGANNEQFF. Here the CDR3 DNA reads TGTGCCAGCAGCTCCATGGCCCTAGCGGGGGCTAACAATGAGCAGTTCTTC.

V gene TRBV7-3 combines with J gene TRBJ1-1, with 7 bases that match TRBD1. V lost 5 bases, J lost 6 bases, and 6 bases stayed unmatched. This CDR3 comprises 13 residues. CDR1 and CDR2 (germline): SGHTA, FQGTGA. CDR3 coding DNA: TGTGCCAGCAGCGCTTATACAGGGGCTGAAGCTTTCTTT. Protein product: CASSAYTGAEAFF.

The V gene is TRBV23-1, the J gene TRBJ1-5; D gene uncertain. TRBV23-1 is flagged as an ORF with uncertain function. Trimming pared 2 bases from V and 1 base from J, leaving 9 bases between. The CDR3 covers 15 residues. DNA for the CDR3: TGCGCCAGCAGTCAAACCAGGATAAGCAATCAGCCCCAGCATTTT. Amino acids: CASSQTRISNQPQHF.

The chain has TRBV4-3 and TRBJ2-2, with D perhaps matching TRBD1 (6 bases). Germline CDR1 is LGHNA and CDR2 is YSLEER. The V end lost 0 bases, the J end lost 4 bases, and 18 bases lay between the germline ends. The CDR3 contains 18 residues. DNA of the CDR3: TGCGCCAGCAGCCAAGATGGACCCGGGACACCTAGCACCGGGGAGCTGTTTTTT. Residues: CASSQDGPGTPSTGELFF.

The gene calls are TRBV7-2 and TRBJ2-6, with D maybe TRBD1 (6 bases). The CDR3 has 17 residues. Trimming took 2 bases from V and 0 from J, leaving 11 bases between them. CDR1 SGHTA and CDR2 FQGNSA come from the germline V gene. The CDR3 loop reads CASSLRSGASGANVLTF. CDR3 sequence (DNA): TGTGCCAGCAGCTTAAGATCAGGGGCCTCTGGGGCCAACGTCCTGACTTTC.

In its sample, this clone was seen once. The chain joins TRBV6-1 to TRBJ1-1, with a possible D match to TRBD1 (5 bases). Trimming removed 2 bases at V and 1 base at J, with 26 bases between. Germline CDR1 is MNHNS and CDR2 is SASEGT. The CDR3 is made up of 20 amino acids. The CDR3 DNA sequence: TGTGCCAGCAGTGAATATCGGCGTGGGATCCTCCAAAGGGGGAACACTGAAGCTTTCTTT. Translation gives CASSEYRRGILQRGNTEAFF.

The chain employs TRBV3-1 (or the pseudogene TRBV3-2) and TRBJ2-5, with D tentatively TRBD1 or TRBD2 (5 bases each). Germline V CDR1 and CDR2: LGHDT, YNNKEL (reference sequence). Trimming removed 2 bases from V and 4 bases from J, with 8 bases in between. The CDR3 sequence is 13 residues long. The CDR3 region is CASSQRGRETQYF. Written as DNA, the CDR3 is TGTGCCAGCAGCCAACGGGGACGAGAGACCCAGTACTTC.

The J gene is TRBJ2-2, the V gene TRBV27; D possibly uses TRBD1 or TRBD2 (5 bases each). CDR1 and CDR2 from the germline V gene are MNHEY and SMNVEV (reference sequence). The CDR3 is 14 residues long. V dropped 8 bases and J dropped 4 bases, with 14 bases sitting between them. The CDR3 DNA reads TGTGCCAGCTTTTCTGGGACCACCACCGGGGAGCTGTTTTTT. This encodes CASFSGTTTGELFF.

CDR3 DNA: TGTGCCAGCAGCTTGGAACTAGCTAGCACAGATACGCAGTATTTT. Its protein product is CASSLELASTDTQYF. This chain links TRBV5-8 with TRBJ2-3; perhaps TRBD2 as D (6 bases). CDR1 SGHTS and CDR2 YDEGEE come from the germline V gene. The CDR3 consists of 15 residues. The V end lost 0 bases, the J end lost 0 bases, and 8 bases lay between the germline ends.

J is TRBJ2-3 and V is TRBV20-1; 8 bases are shared with TRBD1. Germline V gene data show CDR1 as DFQATT and CDR2 as SNEGSKA (reference sequence). V lost 3 bases and J lost 3; bases outside the gene matches: 11. The CDR3 contains 16 residues. In DNA, the CDR3 is TGCAGTGCTAGTTTAAAGGACAGGGTGTGGACAGATACGCAGTATTTT. Its protein is CSASLKDRVWTDTQYF.

This clone occurred once. The rearrangement uses TRBV6-4 and TRBJ1-4, with D possibly TRBD1 on 5 matching bases. Trimming shortened V by 3 bases and J by 8 bases, and 13 bases separated the two germline ends. The CDR3 sequence is 14 residues long. Looked up from germline, CDR1 is MRHNA and CDR2 is SNTAGT. The CDR3 loop is CASSDGTEGEKLFF. The CDR3 region has the DNA TGTGCCAGCAGTGATGGGACCGAAGGGGAAAAACTGTTTTTT.

This chain connects TRBV5-6 to TRBJ1-2; perhaps TRBD1 as D (5 bases). With 5 bases removed from V and 5 bases from J, the gap between germline ends came to 13 bases. CDR1 and CDR2 from the germline V gene are SGHDT and YYEEEE. The CDR3 has 13 amino acids. DNA of the CDR3: TGTGCCAGCAGTCCGGGGACGAGTTATGGCTACACCTTC. Translated: CASSPGTSYGYTF.

CDR3 in DNA: TGTGCCAGCAGCTTGGGTAGCGGGGTCCAAGAGACCCAGTACTTC. As protein: CASSLGSGVQETQYF. The chain couples TRBV7-9 to TRBJ2-5, with TRBD2 identical over 8 bases. Looked up from germline, CDR1 is SEHNR and CDR2 is FQNEAQ (reference sequence). V shed 3 bases, J shed 1 base, and the junction held 4 bases outside the gene matches. The CDR3 has 15 amino acids.

This chain links TRBV13 with TRBJ1-4; 9 nucleotides match TRBD1. This CDR3 region has 16 residues. Germline V gene sequence: CDR1 PRHDT, CDR2 FYEKMQ (reference sequence). V trimming: 5 bases; J trimming: 7 bases; junction bases outside the gene matches: 11. The CDR3 nucleotides are TGTGCCAGCAGCCCGAGGACAGGGGCTCAGGGTGAAAAACTGTTTTTT. Residues: CASSPRTGAQGEKLFF.

The rearrangement uses TRBV7-2 and TRBJ2-1; TRBD1 is a possible D gene (6 bases). Trimming took 1 base from V and 10 from J, leaving 17 bases between them. Germline V gene sequence: CDR1 SGHTA, CDR2 FQGNSA. The CDR3 contains 15 residues. The CDR3 DNA follows: TGTGCCAGCAGCTTAGGGGGACACGGAGTTGGGGAGCAGTTCTTC. Translating gives CASSLGGHGVGEQFF.

This chain links TRBV4-1 with TRBJ1-2; TRBD1 aligns across 7 bases. V was clipped by 2 bases and J by 6 bases; unmatched bases: 12. The CDR3 covers 16 residues. The germline CDR1 and CDR2 sequences are MGHRA and YSYEKL. CDR3 region: CASSQTETGTANGYTF. The CDR3 nucleotides read TGCGCCAGCAGCCAAACTGAAACTGGGACAGCCAATGGCTACACCTTC.

V and J are TRBV5-6 and TRBJ2-1; 9 positions agree with TRBD2. J was trimmed by 1 base and V by 2 bases; bases with no gene match: 4. This CDR3 spans 16 amino acids. Per germline, CDR1 SGHDT and CDR2 YYEEEE. CDR3 region: CASSFHSGRSYNEQFF. CDR3 nucleotides: TGTGCCAGCAGCTTCCATAGCGGGAGATCCTACAATGAGCAGTTCTTC.